The table lists the clone carrying this T cell receptor beta chain with a few counts. These data originate in a study of CD8 T cells in ankylosing spondylitis. One entry per CDR3 protein results from TCRdb running MiXCR on the 5' RACE reads. The sample records approximately 140,000 distinct CDR3 sequences, around two fifths being singletons. Per the germline V gene, CDR1 is SEHNR and CDR2 is FQNEAQ (reference sequence). Between the trimmed V and J ends, which lost 4 bases and 5 bases, there was a span of 5 bases. The CDR3 is 11 residues long. V and J are TRBV7-9 and TRBJ1-2; D gene unclear. Source material: synovial fluid, either unsorted or a sorted T cell fraction (not recorded which). The receptor was isolated from a male donor with ankylosing spondylitis. CDR3 in DNA: TGTGCCAGCAGCTCTAGATATGGCTACACCTTC. This gives the protein CASSSRYGYTF. Drawing the rest from reference TRBV7-9 and TRBJ1-2, the complete variable domain is DTGVSQNPRHKITKRGQNVTFRCDPISEHNRLYWYRQTLGQGPEFLTYFQNEAQLEKSRLLSDRFSAERPKGSFSTLEIQRTEQGDSAMYLCASSSRYGYTFGSGTRLTVV.